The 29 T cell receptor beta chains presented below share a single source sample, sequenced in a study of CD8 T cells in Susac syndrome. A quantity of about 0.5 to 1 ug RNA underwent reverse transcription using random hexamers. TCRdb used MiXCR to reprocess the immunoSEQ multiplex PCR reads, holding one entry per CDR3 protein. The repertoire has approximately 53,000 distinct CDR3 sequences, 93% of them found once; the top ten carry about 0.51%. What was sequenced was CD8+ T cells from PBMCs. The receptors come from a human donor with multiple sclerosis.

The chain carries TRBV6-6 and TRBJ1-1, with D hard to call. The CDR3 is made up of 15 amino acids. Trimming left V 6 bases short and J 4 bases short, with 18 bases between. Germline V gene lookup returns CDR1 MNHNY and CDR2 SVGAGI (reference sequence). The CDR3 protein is CASSQESEEGTEAFF. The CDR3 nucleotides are TGTGCCAGCAGCCAGGAATCCGAGGAAGGCACTGAAGCTTTCTTT.

The DNA of the CDR3 is TGTGCCAGCAGTGAGGAATCTAAGCTGAACAATGAGCAGTTCTTC. Translation gives CASSEESKLNNEQFF. This sequence joins TRBV2 and TRBJ2-1; no reliable D call. CDR1 is SNHLY, CDR2 FYNNEI, per germline. With 3 bases removed from V and 5 bases from J, the gap between germline ends came to 14 bases. The CDR3 is 15 residues long.

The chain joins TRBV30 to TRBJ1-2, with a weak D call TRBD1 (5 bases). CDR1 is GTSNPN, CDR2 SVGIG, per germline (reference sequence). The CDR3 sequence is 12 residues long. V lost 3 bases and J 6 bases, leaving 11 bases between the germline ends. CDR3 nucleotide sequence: TGTGCCTGGAGACTAGGGGCGCATGGCTACACCTTC. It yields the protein CAWRLGAHGYTF.

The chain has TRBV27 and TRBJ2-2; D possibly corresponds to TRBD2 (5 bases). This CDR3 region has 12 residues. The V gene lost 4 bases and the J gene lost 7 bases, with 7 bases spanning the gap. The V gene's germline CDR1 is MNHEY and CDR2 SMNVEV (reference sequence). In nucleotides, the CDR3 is TGTGCCAGCAGTTCCGGAGGCGGGGAGCTGTTTTTT. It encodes CASSSGGGELFF.

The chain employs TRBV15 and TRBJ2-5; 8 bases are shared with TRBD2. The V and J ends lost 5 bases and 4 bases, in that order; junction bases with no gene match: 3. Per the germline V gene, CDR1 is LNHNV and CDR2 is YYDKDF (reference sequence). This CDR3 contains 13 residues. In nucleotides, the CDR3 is TGTGCCACCAGCGTCGGGGGGGGAGAGACCCAGTACTTC. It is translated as CATSVGGGETQYF.

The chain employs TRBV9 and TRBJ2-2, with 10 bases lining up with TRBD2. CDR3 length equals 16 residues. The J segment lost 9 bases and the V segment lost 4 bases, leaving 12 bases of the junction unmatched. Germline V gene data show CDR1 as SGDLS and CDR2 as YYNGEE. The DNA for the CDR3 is TGTGCCAGCAGCAGATCCGGGACTAGCGTTTTCAGGGAGCTGTTTTTT. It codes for CASSRSGTSVFRELFF.

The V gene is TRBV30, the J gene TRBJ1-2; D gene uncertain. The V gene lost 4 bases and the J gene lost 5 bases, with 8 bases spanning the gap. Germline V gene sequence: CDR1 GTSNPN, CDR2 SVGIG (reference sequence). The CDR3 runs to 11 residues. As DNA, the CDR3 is TGTGCCTGGACTAGCACTTATGGCTACACCTTC. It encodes CAWTSTYGYTF.

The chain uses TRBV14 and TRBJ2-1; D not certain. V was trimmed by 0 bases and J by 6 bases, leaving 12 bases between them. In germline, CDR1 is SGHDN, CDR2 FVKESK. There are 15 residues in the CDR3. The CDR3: CASSQENDVRNEQFF. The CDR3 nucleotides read TGTGCCAGCAGCCAAGAGAACGACGTCCGCAATGAGCAGTTCTTC.

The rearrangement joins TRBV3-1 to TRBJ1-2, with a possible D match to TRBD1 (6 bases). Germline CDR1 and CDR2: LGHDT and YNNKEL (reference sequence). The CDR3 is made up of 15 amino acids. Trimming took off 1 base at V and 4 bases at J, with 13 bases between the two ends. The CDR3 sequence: CASSQVYTGTYGYTF. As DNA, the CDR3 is TGTGCCAGCAGCCAAGTTTATACAGGGACCTATGGCTACACCTTC.

CDR3 amino acids: CASSLGTGDEQYF. The CDR3 DNA sequence: TGCGCCAGCAGCTTGGGGACAGGGGACGAGCAGTACTTC. This chain uses TRBV5-1 with TRBJ2-7, with TRBD1 matching 9 bases. CDR1 and CDR2 (germline): SGHRS, YFSETQ. Trimming removed 0 bases from V and 5 bases from J; junction bases left unmatched: 0. The CDR3 has 13 amino acids.

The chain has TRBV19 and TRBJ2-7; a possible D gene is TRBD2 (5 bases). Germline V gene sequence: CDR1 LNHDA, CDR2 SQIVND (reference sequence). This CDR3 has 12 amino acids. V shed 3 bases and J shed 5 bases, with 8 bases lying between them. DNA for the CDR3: TGTGCCAGTAGTATCGGAGGTCACGAGCAGTACTTC. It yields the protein CASSIGGHEQYF.

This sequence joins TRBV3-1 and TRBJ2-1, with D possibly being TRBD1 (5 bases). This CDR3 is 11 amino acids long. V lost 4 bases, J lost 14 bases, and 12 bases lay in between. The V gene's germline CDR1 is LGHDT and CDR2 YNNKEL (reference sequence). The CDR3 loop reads CASSPPAREFF. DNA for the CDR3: TGTGCCAGCAGCCCACCGGCCAGGGAGTTCTTC.

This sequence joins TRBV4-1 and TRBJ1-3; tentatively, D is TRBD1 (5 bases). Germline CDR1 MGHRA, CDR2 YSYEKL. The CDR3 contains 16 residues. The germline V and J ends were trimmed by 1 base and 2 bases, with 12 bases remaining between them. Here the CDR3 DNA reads TGCGCCAGCAGCCAAGCCCAGGGCCTAACTGGAAACACCATATATTTT. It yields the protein CASSQAQGLTGNTIYF.

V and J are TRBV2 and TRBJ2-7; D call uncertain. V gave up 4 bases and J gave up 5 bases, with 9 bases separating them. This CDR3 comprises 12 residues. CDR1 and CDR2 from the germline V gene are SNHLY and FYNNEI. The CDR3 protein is CASSGDTDEQYF. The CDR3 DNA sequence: TGTGCCAGCAGTGGAGACACTGACGAGCAGTACTTC.

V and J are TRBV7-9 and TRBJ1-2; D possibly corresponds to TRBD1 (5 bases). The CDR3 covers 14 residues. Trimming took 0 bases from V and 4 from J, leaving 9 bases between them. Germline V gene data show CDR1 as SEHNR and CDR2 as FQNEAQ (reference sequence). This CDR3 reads CASSLAGEIYGYTF. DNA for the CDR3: TGTGCCAGCAGCTTAGCGGGGGAGATCTATGGCTACACCTTC.

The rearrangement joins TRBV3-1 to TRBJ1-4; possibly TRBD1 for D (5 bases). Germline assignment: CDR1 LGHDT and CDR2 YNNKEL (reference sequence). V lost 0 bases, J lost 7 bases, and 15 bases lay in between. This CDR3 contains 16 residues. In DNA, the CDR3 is TGTGCCAGCAGCCAAGATTTGGGACCATTGGGTGAAAAACTGTTTTTT. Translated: CASSQDLGPLGEKLFF.

CDR3 DNA: TGTGCCAGCAGCTTAGATGGTCCCGAGCAGTACTTC. It is translated as CASSLDGPEQYF. The rearrangement joins TRBV11-2 to TRBJ2-7; D unresolved. The CDR3 is 12 amino acids. V was trimmed by 0 bases and J by 6 bases, leaving 6 bases between them. CDR1 is SGHAT and CDR2 is FQNNGV in the germline V gene.

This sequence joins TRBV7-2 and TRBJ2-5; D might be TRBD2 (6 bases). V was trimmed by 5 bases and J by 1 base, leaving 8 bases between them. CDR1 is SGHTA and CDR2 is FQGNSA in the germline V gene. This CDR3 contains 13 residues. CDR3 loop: CASSGDFQETQYF. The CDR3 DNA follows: TGTGCCAGCAGCGGGGACTTCCAAGAGACCCAGTACTTC.

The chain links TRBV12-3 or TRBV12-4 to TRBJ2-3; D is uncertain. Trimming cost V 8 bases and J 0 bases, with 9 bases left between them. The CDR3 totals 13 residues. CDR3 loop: CASDGTSTDTQYF. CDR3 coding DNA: TGTGCCAGCGACGGCACTAGCACAGATACGCAGTATTTT.

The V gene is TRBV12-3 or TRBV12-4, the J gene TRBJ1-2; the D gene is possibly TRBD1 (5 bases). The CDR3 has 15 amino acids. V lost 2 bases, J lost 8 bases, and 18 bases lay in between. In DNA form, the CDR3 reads TGTGCCAGCAGTTTAAAGGGGATACTTCTAGGCGGCTACACCTTC. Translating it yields CASSLKGILLGGYTF.

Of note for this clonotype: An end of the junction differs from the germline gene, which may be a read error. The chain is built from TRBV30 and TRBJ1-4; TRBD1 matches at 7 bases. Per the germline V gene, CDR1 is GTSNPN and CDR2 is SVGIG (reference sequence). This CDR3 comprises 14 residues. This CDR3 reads CAGSVGTVFEKLFF. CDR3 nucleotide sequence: TGTGCCGGGAGTGTCGGGACAGTATTTGAGAAACTGTTTTTT. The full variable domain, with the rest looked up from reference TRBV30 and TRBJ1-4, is SQTIHQWPATLVQPVGSPLSLECTVEGTSNPNLYWYRQAAGRGLQLLFYSVGIGQISSEVPQNLSASRPQDRQFILSSKKLLLSDSGFYLCAGSVGTVFEKLFFGSGTQLSVL.

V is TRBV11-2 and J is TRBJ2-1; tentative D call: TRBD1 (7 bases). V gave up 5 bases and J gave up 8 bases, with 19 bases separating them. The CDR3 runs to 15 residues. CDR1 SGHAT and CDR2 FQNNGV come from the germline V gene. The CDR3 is CASSPGGGRAYEQFF. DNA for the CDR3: TGTGCCAGCAGCCCAGGGGGAGGAAGGGCGTATGAGCAGTTCTTC.

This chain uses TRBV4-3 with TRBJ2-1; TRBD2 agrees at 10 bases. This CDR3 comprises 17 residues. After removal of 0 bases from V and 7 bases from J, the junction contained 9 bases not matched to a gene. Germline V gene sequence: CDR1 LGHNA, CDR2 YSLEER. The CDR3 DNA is TGCGCCAGCAGCCAAGATAGCCTAGCGGGGGCAGGGAATGAGCAGTTCTTC. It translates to CASSQDSLAGAGNEQFF.

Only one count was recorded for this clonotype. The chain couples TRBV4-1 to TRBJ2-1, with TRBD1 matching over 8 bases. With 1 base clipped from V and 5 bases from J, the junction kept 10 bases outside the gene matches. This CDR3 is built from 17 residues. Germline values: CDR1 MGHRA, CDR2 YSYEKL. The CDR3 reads CASSQGMDRETDNEQFF. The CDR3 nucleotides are TGCGCCAGCAGCCAAGGGATGGACAGGGAAACAGACAATGAGCAGTTCTTC.

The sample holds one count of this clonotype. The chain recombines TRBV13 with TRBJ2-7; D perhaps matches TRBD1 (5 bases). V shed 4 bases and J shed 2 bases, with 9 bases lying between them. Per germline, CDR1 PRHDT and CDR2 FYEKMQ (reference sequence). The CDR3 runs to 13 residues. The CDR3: CASSSQTAYEQYF. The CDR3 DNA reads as TGTGCCAGCAGCTCTCAGACAGCCTACGAGCAGTACTTC. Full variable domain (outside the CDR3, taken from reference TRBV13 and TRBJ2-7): AAGVIQSPRHLIKEKRETATLKCYPIPRHDTVYWYQQGPGQDPQFLISFYEKMQSDKGSIPDRFSAQQFSDYHSELNMSSLELGDSALYFCASSSQTAYEQYFGPGTRLTVT.

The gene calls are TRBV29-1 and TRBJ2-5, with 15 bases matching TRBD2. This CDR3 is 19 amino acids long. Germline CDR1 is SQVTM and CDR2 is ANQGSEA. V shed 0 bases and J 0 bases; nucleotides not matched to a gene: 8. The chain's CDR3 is CSVEDPGLAGGVYQETQYF. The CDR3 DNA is TGCAGCGTTGAAGACCCCGGACTAGCGGGGGGGGTGTACCAAGAGACCCAGTACTTC. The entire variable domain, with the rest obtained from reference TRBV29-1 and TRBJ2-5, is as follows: SAVISQKPSRDICQRGTSLTIQCQVDSQVTMMFWYRQQPGQSLTLIATANQGSEATYESGFVIDKFPISRPNLTFSTLTVSNMSPEDSSIYLCSVEDPGLAGGVYQETQYFGPGTRLLVL.

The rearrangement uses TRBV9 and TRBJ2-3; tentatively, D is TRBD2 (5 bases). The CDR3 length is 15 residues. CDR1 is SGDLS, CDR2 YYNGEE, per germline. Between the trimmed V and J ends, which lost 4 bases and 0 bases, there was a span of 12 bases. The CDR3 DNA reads TGTGCCAGCAGCTCCAGCGGATACAGCACAGATACGCAGTATTTT. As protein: CASSSSGYSTDTQYF.

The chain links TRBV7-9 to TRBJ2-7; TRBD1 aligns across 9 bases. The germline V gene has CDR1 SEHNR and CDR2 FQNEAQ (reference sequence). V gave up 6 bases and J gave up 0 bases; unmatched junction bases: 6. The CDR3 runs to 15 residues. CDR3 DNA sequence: TGTGCCAGCAGTCTACAGGGGGCTTTCTCCTACGAGCAGTACTTC. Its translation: CASSLQGAFSYEQYF.

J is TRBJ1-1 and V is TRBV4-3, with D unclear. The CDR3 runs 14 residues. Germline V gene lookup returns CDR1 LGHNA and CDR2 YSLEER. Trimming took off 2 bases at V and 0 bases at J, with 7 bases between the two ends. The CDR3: CASSQNRLNTEAFF. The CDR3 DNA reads TGCGCCAGCAGCCAAAATAGATTGAACACTGAAGCTTTCTTT.